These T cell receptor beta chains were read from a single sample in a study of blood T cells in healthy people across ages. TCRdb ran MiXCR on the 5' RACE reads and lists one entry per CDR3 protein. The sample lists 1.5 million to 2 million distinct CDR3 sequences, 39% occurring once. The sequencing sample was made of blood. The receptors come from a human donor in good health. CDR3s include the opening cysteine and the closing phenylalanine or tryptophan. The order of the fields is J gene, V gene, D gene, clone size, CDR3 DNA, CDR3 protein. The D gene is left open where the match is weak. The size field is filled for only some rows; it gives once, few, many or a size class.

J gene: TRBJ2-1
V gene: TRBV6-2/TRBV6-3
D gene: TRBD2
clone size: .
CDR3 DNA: TGTGCCAGCAGCCTACCAGCGGGGGGCCCCAATGAGCAGTTCTTC
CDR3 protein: CASSLPAGGPNEQFF

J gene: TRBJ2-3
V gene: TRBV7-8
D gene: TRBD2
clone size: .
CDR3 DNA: TGTGCCAGCAGTGATTTAGGGTTGGCTAGCGGGATCACAGATACGCAGTATTTT
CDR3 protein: CASSDLGLASGITDTQYF

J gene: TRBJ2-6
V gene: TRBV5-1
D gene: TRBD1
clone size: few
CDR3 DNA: TGCGCCAGCAGCTTAGGACAGGGTCTAGGGGCCAACGTCCTGACTTTC
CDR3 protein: CASSLGQGLGANVLTF

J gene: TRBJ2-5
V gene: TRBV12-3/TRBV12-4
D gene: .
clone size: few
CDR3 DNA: TGTGCCAGCAGTTTACCCCAGGGGACCCAGTACTTC
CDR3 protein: CASSLPQGTQYF

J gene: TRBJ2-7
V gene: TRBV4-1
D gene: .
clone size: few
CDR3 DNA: TGCGCCAGCAGCCCTTCCATCTCTCGTAGCTCCTACGAGCAGTACTTC
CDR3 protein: CASSPSISRSSYEQYF

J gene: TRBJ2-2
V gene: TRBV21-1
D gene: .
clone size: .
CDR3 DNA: TGTGCCAGCAGCATGGGCGTTATCACAATCACCGGGGAGCTGTTTTTT
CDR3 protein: CASSMGVITITGELFF

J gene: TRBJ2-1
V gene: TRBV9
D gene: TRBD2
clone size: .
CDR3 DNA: TGTGCCAGCAGCTCTGGACTAGCGGGGGGGCCTGGTGAGCAGTTCTTC
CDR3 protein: CASSSGLAGGPGEQFF

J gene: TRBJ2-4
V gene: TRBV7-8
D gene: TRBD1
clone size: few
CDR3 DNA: TGTGCCAGCAGCTTAGTAGGGGGCGAACTCGAAAACATTCAGTACTTC
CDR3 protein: CASSLVGGELENIQYF

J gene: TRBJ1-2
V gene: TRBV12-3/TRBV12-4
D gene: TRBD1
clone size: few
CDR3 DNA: TGTGCCAGCAGCTACCTACTCACAGGGGGCCAGGGCTACACCTTC
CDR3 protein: CASSYLLTGGQGYTF

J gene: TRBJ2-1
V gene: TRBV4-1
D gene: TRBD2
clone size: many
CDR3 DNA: TGCGCCAGCAGCCAAGCGGGGGGGCCCTACAATGAGCAGTTCTTC
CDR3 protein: CASSQAGGPYNEQFF

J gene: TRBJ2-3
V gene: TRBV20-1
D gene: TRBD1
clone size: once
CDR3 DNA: TGCAGTGCCGGGACAGGGGGGACTAGCACAGATACGCAGTATTTT
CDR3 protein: CSAGTGGTSTDTQYF

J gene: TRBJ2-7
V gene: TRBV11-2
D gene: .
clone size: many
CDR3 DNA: TGTGCCAGCAGCCGTACTGGGGAGTACGAGCAGTACTTC
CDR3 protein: CASSRTGEYEQYF

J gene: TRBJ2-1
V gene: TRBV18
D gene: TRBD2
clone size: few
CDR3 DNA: TGTGCCAGCTCACCACAGTCGGGGTCTAGCGGGGGAGATGAGCAGTTCTTC
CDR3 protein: CASSPQSGSSGGDEQFF

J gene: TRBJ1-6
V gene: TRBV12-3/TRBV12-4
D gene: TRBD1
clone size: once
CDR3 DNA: TGTGCCAGCAGTTCGTCAGGGGGGAATTCACCCCTCCACTTT
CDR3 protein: CASSSSGGNSPLHF

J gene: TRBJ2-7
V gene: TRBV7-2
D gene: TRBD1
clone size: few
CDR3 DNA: TGTGCCAGCAGCTTCACCGGGACAGAGTACGAGCAGTACTTC
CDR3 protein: CASSFTGTEYEQYF

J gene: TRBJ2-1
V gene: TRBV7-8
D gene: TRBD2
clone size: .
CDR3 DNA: TGTGCCAGCAGCTTTTTAGCGGGGCGAACCTACAATGAGCAGTTCTTC
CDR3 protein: CASSFLAGRTYNEQFF

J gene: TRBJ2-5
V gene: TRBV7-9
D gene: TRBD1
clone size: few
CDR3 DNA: TGTGCCAGCAGCTTATGGGACAGGGGGCGGCTACTCCAAGAGACCCAGTACTTC
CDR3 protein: CASSLWDRGRLLQETQYF

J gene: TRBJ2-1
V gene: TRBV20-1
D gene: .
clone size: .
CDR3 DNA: TGCAGTGCTAGAGTAACCGGGGGTGGGCAGTTCTTC
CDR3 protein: CSARVTGGGQFF